This TCR beta chain stems from a study of blood T cell repertoires in COVID-19. Across the whole study: Material from acute and convalescent COVID-19 was sourced from the United States, Italy and Spain. From T cells, B-cell-depleted T cells, or PBMCs came the material, which was cDNA or gDNA.

The germline V gene encodes CDR1 KGHDR and CDR2 SFDVKD. V lost 4 bases, J lost 0 bases, and 13 bases stayed unmatched. The CDR3 is 20 residues long. Original processing notes: It was from reference gene primer amplification that nucleated cell counts were estimated. The repertoire was sequenced with immunoSEQ multiplex PCR; TCRdb's copy has only in-frame clones and lacks some. D and trimming come from the DNA, and the V and J calls and clone size come from that table. The data contain about 97,000 clones, 70% to 85% of them singletons. The TCR comes from a man in his 70s with acute or convalescent COVID-19. The V and J genes are TRBV24-1 and TRBJ1-3; 11 nucleotides match TRBD1. Sequenced material: peripheral blood. This CDR3 is CATSENPGTGGLDSGNTIYF. CDR3 nucleotide sequence: TGTGCCACCAGTGAAAACCCCGGGACAGGGGGTCTCGACTCTGGAAACACCATATATTTT.